This entry is about one T cell receptor beta chain. The data stem from a study of blood T cell repertoires in COVID-19. The CDR3 has 17 residues. The germline V and J ends were trimmed by 0 bases and 5 bases, with 18 bases remaining between them. The germline CDR1 and CDR2 sequences are MNHEY and SVGEGT. The protocol was immunoSEQ multiplex PCR, while the TCRdb copy is restricted to in-frame clones and leaves out a portion. The data contain around 63,000 clones, 55% to 80% of them seen just once; the ten biggest clones take up approximately 5%. The sequence was collected from a woman between 65 and 79 years old with COVID-19, enrolled during active disease. Sequencing was performed on peripheral blood. The chain links TRBV6-2 or TRBV6-3 to TRBJ2-3; a possible D gene is TRBD2 (7 bases). CDR3: CASSYSIRGGAEDTQYF. The DNA of the CDR3 is TGTGCCAGCAGTTACTCGATACGTGGGGGGGCGGAAGATACGCAGTATTTT.